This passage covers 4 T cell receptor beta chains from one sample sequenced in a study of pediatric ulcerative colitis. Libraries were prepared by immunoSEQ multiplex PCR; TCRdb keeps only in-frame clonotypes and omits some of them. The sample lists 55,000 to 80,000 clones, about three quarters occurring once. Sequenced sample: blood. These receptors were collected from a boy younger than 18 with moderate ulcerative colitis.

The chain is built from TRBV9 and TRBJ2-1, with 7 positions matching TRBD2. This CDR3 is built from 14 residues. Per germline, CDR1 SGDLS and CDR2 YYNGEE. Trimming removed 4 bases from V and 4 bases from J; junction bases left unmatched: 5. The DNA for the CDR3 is TGTGCCAGCAGCTTAGGACTAGATTACAATGAGCAGTTCTTC. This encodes CASSLGLDYNEQFF.

The CDR3 DNA sequence: TGTGCCAGCAGCGTAGAGGGCGGAAGCGCCGATGAGCAGTTCTTC. It codes for CASSVEGGSADEQFF. The rearrangement joins TRBV9 to TRBJ2-1; D unresolved. This CDR3 has 15 amino acids. Germline-derived CDR1 and CDR2 are SGDLS and YYNGEE. Trimming stripped 0 bases from V and 8 bases from J, with 15 bases between.

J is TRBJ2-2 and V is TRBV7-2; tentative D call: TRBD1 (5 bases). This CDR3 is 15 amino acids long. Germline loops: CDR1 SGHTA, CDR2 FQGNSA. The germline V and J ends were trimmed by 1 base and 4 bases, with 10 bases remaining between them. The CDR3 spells CASSLEPGRTGELFF. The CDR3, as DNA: TGTGCCAGCAGCTTAGAGCCAGGGCGCACCGGGGAGCTGTTTTTT.

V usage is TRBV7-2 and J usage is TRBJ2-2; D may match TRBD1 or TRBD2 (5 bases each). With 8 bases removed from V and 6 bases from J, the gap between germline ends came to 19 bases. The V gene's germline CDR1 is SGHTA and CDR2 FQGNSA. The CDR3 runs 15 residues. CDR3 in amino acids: CASSTRDVRSGELFF. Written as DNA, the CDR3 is TGTGCCAGCTCAACACGGGACGTTCGTTCCGGGGAGCTGTTTTTT. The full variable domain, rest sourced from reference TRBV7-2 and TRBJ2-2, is GAGVSQSPSNKVTEKGKDVELRCDPISGHTALYWYRQSLGQGLEFLIYFQGNSAPDKSGLPSDRFSAERTGGSVSTLTIQRTQQEDSAVYLCASSTRDVRSGELFFGEGSRLTVL.